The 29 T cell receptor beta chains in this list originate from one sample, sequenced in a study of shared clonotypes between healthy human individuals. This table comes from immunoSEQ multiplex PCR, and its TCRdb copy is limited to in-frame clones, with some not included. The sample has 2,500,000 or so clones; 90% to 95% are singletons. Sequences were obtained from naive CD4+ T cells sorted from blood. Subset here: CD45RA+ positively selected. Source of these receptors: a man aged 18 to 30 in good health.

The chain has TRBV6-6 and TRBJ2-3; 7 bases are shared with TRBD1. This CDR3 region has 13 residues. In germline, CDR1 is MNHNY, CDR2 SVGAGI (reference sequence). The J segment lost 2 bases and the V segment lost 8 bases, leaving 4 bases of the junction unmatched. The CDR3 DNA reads TGTGCCAGCCGGGACAGCCCCACAGATACGCAGTATTTT. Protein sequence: CASRDSPTDTQYF.

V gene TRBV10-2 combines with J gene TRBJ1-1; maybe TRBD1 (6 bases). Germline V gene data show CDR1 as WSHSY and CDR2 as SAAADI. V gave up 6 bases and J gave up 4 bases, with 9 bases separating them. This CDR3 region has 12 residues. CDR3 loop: CASRKGGTEAFF. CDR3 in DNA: TGCGCCAGCAGAAAAGGGGGCACTGAAGCTTTCTTT.

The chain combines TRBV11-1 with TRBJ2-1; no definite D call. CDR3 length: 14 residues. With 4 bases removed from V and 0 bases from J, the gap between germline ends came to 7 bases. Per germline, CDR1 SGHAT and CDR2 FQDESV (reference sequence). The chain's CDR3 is CASSWPPSYNEQFF. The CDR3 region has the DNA TGTGCCAGCAGCTGGCCCCCCTCCTACAATGAGCAGTTCTTC.

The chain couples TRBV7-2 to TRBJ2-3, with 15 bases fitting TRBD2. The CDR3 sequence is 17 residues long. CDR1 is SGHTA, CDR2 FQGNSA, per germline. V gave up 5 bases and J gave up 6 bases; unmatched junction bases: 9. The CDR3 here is CASSDRGLAGGADTQYF. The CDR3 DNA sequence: TGTGCCAGCAGCGATAGGGGACTAGCGGGAGGTGCTGATACGCAGTATTTT.

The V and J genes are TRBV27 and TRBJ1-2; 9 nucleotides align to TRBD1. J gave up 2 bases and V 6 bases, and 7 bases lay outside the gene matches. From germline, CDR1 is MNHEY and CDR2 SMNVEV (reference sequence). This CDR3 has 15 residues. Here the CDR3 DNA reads TGTGCCAGCAGAACAGGGGGCTCGTTCAACTATGGCTACACCTTC. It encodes CASRTGGSFNYGYTF.

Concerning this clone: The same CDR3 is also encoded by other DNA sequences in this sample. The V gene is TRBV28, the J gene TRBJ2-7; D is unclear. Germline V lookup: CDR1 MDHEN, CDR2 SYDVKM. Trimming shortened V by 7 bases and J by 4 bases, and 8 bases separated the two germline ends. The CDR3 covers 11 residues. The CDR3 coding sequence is TGTGCCAGCACTCGTGGTTACGAGCAGTACTTC. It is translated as CASTRGYEQYF.

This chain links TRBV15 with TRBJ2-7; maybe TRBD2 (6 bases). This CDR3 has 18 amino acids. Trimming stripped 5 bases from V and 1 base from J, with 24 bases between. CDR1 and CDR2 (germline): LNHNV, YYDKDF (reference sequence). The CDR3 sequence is CATSPMPTAGRQSYEQYF. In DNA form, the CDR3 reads TGTGCCACCAGCCCTATGCCTACTGCGGGGAGGCAGTCCTACGAGCAGTACTTC.

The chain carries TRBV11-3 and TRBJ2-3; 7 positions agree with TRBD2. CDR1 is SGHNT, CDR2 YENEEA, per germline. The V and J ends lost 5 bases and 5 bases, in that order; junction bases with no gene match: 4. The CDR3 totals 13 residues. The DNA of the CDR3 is TGTGCCAGCAGCGGGCCGGGGGGAGATACGCAGTATTTT. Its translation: CASSGPGGDTQYF.

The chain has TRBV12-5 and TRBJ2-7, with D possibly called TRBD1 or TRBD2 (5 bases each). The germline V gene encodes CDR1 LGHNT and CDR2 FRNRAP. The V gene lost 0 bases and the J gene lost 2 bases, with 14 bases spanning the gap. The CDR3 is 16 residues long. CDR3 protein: CASGLVLGRDPYEQYF. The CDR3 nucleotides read TGTGCTAGTGGTTTGGTACTGGGAAGGGACCCCTACGAGCAGTACTTC. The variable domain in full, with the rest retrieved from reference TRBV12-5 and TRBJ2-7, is DARVTQTPRHKVTEMGQEVTMRCQPILGHNTVFWYRQTMMQGLELLAYFRNRAPLDDSGMPKDRFSAEMPDATLATLKIQPSEPRDSAVYFCASGLVLGRDPYEQYFGPGTRLTVT.

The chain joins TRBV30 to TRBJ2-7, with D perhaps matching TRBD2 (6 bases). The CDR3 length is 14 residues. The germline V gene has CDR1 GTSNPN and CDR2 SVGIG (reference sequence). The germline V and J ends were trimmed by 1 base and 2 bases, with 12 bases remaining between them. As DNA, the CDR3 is TGTGCCTGGAGTGCAGCGGGTCTTCCCTACGAGCAGTACTTC. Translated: CAWSAAGLPYEQYF.

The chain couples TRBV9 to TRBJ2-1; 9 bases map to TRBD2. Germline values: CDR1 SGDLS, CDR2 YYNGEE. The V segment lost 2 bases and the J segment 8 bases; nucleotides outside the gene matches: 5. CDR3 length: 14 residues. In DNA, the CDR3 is TGTGCCAGCAGCGTCGTAGCGGGAGTGTATGAGCAGTTCTTC. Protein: CASSVVAGVYEQFF. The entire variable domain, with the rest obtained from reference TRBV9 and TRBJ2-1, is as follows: DSGVTQTPKHLITATGQRVTLRCSPRSGDLSVYWYQQSLDQGLQFLIQYYNGEERAKGNILERFSAQQFPDLHSELNLSSLELGDSALYFCASSVVAGVYEQFFGPGTRLTVL.

The CDR3, as DNA: TGTGCCAGCAGCTTGGCGGGGCCCCAGTACTTC. Its protein is CASSLAGPQYF. This chain connects TRBV5-6 to TRBJ2-5; either TRBD1 or TRBD2 may supply D (5 bases each). Germline loops: CDR1 SGHDT, CDR2 YYEEEE. The CDR3 is 11 amino acids. The V and J ends lost 0 bases and 9 bases respectively, with 6 bases between them.

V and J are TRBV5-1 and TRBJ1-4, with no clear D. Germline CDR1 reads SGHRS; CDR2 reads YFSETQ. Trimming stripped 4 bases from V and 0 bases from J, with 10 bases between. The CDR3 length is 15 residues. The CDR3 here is CASSDRPSTNEKLFF. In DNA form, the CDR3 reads TGCGCCAGCAGCGATCGGCCCTCAACTAATGAAAAACTGTTTTTT.

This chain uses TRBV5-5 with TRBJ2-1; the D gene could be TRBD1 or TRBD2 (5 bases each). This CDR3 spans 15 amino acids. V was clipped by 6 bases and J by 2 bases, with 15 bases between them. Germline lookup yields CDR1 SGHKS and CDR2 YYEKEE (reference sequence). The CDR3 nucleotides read TGTGCCAGCACCCGAGGGCAGGGTGCCTACAATGAGCAGTTCTTC. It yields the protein CASTRGQGAYNEQFF.

The DNA of the CDR3 is TGTGCCAGCAGCCACTACCCAACCGGGACTACCTCCTACGAGCAGTACTTC. Translation gives CASSHYPTGTTSYEQYF. This sequence joins TRBV4-2 and TRBJ2-7; 7 positions agree with TRBD2. This CDR3 comprises 17 residues. The V gene end was trimmed by 3 bases and the J gene end by 0 bases; junction bases not matched to a gene: 11. Germline V lookup: CDR1 LGHNA, CDR2 YNFKEQ.

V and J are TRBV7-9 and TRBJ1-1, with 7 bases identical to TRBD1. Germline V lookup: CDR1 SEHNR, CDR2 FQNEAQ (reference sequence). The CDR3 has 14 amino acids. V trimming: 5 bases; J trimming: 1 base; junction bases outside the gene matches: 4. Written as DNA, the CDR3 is TGTGCCAGCAGCCGGGGACAGAAGAACACTGAAGCTTTCTTT. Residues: CASSRGQKNTEAFF. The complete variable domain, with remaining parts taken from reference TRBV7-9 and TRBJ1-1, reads DTGVSQNPRHKITKRGQNVTFRCDPISEHNRLYWYRQTLGQGPEFLTYFQNEAQLEKSRLLSDRFSAERPKGSFSTLEIQRTEQGDSAMYLCASSRGQKNTEAFFGQGTRLTVV.

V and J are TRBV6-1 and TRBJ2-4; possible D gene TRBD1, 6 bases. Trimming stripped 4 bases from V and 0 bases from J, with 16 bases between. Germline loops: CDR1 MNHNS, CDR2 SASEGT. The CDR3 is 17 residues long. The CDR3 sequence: CASSGGSGVTAKNIQYF. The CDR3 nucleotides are TGTGCCAGCAGTGGTGGGTCAGGGGTCACAGCCAAAAACATTCAGTACTTC.

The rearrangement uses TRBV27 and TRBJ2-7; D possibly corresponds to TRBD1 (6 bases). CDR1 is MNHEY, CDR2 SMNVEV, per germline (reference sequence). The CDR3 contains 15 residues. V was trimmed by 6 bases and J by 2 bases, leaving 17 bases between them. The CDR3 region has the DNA TGTGCCAGCAGCTTAGGGGGTTCGCAAACCTACGAGCAGTACTTC. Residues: CASSLGGSQTYEQYF.

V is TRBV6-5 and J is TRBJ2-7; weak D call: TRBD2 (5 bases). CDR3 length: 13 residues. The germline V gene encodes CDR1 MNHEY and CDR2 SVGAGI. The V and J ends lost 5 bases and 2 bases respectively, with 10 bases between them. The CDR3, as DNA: TGTGCCAGCAGTATGGACGGGACCTACGAGCAGTACTTC. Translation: CASSMDGTYEQYF.

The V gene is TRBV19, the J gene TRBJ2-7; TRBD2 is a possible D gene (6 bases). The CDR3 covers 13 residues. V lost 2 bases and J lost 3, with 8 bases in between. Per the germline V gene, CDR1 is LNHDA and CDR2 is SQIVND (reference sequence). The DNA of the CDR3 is TGTGCCAGTAGTATAACGGGACTCTACGAGCAGTACTTC. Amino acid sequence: CASSITGLYEQYF.

The CDR3, as DNA: TGTGCCAGCAGCTTGTATTGGCAGGGGGCGTACGAGCAGTACTTC. Amino acid sequence: CASSLYWQGAYEQYF. The chain is built from TRBV5-5 and TRBJ2-7; TRBD1 matches 8 bases. V dropped 1 base and J dropped 4; count of bases not matched to a gene: 7. This CDR3 is built from 15 residues. Per germline, CDR1 SGHKS and CDR2 YYEKEE (reference sequence).

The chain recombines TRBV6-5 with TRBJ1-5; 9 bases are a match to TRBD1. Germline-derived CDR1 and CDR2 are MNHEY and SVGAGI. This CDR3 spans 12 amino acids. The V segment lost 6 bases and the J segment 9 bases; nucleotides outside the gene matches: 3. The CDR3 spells CASRTTGGPQHF. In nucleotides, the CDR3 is TGTGCCAGCAGGACGACAGGGGGGCCCCAGCATTTT.

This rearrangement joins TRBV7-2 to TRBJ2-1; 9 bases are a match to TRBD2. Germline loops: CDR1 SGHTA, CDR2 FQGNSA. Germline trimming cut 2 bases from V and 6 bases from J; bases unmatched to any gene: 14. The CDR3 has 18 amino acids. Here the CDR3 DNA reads TGTGCCAGCAGCTTAACCCCGAAGGTTAGCGGGAGTATCAATGAGCAGTTCTTC. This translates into CASSLTPKVSGSINEQFF.

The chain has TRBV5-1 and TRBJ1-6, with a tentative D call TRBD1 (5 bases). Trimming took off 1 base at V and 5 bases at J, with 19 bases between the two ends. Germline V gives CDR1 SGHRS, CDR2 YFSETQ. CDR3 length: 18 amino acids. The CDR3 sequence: CASSLTYYGTRNNSPLHF. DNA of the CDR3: TGCGCCAGCAGCTTGACATATTATGGGACCCGTAATAATTCACCCCTCCACTTT.

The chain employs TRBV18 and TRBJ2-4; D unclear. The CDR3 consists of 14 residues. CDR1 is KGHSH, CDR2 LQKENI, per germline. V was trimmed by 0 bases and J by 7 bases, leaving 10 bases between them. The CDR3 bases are TGTGCCAGCTCACCACCGTCGCTAACGAACATTCAGTACTTC. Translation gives CASSPPSLTNIQYF.

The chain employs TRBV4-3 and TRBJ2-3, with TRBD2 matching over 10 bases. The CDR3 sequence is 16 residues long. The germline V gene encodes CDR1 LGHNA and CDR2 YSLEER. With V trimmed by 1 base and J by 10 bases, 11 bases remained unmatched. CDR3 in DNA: TGCGCCAGCAGCCAAGGGACTAGCGGCCCGTCGCGGTCGCAGTATTTT. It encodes CASSQGTSGPSRSQYF.

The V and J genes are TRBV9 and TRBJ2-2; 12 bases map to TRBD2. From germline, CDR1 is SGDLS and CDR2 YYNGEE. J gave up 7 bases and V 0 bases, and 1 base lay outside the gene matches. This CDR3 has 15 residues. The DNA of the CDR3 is TGTGCCAGCAGCGTAGGGACTAGCGGGATCGGGGAGCTGTTTTTT. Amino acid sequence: CASSVGTSGIGELFF.

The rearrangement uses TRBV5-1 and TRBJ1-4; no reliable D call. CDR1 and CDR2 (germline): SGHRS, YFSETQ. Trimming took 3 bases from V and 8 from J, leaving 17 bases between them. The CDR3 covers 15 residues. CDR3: CASSSNLATGEKLFF. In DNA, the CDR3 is TGCGCCAGCAGCTCTAACCTGGCGACTGGGGAAAAACTGTTTTTT.

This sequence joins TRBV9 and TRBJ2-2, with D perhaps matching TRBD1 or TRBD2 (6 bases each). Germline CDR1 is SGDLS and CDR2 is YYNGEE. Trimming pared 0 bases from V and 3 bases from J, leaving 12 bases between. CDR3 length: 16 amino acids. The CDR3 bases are TGTGCCAGCAGCGTAGCGGGGGCTGGCGACACCGGGGAGCTGTTTTTT. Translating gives CASSVAGAGDTGELFF.